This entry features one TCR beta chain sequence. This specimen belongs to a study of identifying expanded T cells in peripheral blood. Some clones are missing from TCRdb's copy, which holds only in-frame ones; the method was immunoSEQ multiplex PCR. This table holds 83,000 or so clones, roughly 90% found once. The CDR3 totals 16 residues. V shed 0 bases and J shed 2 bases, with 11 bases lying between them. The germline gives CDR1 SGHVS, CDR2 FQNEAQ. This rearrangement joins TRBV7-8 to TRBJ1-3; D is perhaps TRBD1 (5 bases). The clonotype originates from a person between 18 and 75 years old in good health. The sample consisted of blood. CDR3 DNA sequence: TGTGCCAGCAGCTTAGCTGTTGGGGGTCCTGGAAACACCATATATTTT. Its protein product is CASSLAVGGPGNTIYF.